This TCR beta chain was sequenced during a study of early T cells in non-severe SARS-CoV-2 infection. The table lists this clonotype with many counts. CDR1 is MNHEY, CDR2 SVGEGT, per germline. The junction had 3 bases not matched to a gene; V was cut back by 8 bases and J by 0 bases. This CDR3 has 14 residues. TCRdb reprocessed the 5' RACE reads via MiXCR and lists one record per CDR3 protein. The table records some 70,000 distinct CDR3 sequences, less than 5.5% of them present only once. Sequencing used whole blood. The TCR originated in an adult who was a healthcare worker with PCR-confirmed SARS-CoV-2 infection or an uninfected control (not recorded which). The chain combines TRBV6-2 or TRBV6-3 with TRBJ2-1; 8 bases match TRBD2. CDR3 in amino acids: CASGREGSYNEQFF. The CDR3 coding sequence is TGTGCCAGCGGTCGGGAGGGCTCCTACAATGAGCAGTTCTTC.